The T cell receptor beta chain described here comes from a study of OX40 agonist ivuxolimab in advanced cancers. About the investigation overall: Ivuxolimab was an agonistic, fully human IgG2 monoclonal antibody directed against OX40 (CD134), a costimulatory receptor. In the dose-escalation cohort, roughly 80% of patients were male, and the mean age was approximately 55 years, with a range of about 23 to 90. Among the approximately 50 dose-escalation patients, some 20 had hepatocellular carcinoma, about 15 melanoma, 9 renal cell carcinoma and 9 head and neck cancer. Peripheral TCRbeta sequencing was intended to test whether TCR sequence diversity was altered and clonal T-cell expansion was caused by ivuxolimab. Prior anti-PD-1, anti-PD-L1 or anti-CTLA-4 therapy was permitted, and checkpoint inhibitors had been received by approximately 39% of dose-escalation patients. The paper reports the monotherapy dose-escalation portion (N = 52 patients) of the phase I ivuxolimab trial. Partial responses were achieved by three dose-escalation patients, of whom one had hepatocellular carcinoma and two had cutaneous melanoma. Intravenous ivuxolimab was administered to patients every 2 weeks at six dose levels: 0.01, 0.1, 0.3, 1.5, 3 and 10 mg/kg. Here is what the overall study found, with its caveats: After ivuxolimab, CD8+ T cells had more expanded clones than CD4+ T cells on average. The antigen specificity of the peripheral T cells that underwent clonal expansion was not determined. Low levels of normalized T-cell clonal expansion were also seen in some nonresponding patients. At doses of 0.1 to 3.0 mg/kg, clonal expansion of both CD4+ and CD8+ blood T cells was observed from baseline to week 6. In the 0.1-3.0 mg/kg groups, partial responders were among the patients with the lowest normalized peripheral clonal expansion, particularly in CD8+ T cells.

On this clone: No antigen is known for it. No quality values exist for individual bases; no much larger clone is one base distant.

The trial excluded patients who had a history of autoimmune disease or were on systemic immunosuppression. In every dose cohort, peripheral blood was drawn for TCR sequencing at baseline, cycle 4 day 1, and cycle 7 day 1. Samples came from an open-label, multicenter, first-in-human phase I dose-escalation trial of ivuxolimab. Adults with locally advanced or metastatic head and neck squamous cell, hepatocellular, melanoma or renal cell carcinoma were enrolled in the trial. Before TCR sequencing, CD4+ T cells and CD8+ T cells from peripheral blood were sorted into separate populations. CDR1 SGHTA and CDR2 FQGNSA were looked up in the germline V gene. Trimming accounts for 5 bases at V and 2 bases at J, while the number of junction bases matched to no gene is 8. From cysteine to phenylalanine, the CDR3 is 15 amino acids long. The retained sequence is limited to the CDR3, 45 bases, with the frame set at the first base.

To sequence the TCRbeta CDR3 region, genomic DNA was isolated from the sorted cells. TCRbeta CDR3 regions were sequenced using the immunoSEQ Assay. TCRdb took over this immuneACCESS table, retaining in-frame rearrangements with V and J assigned. Such tables are incomplete; in checked studies, under half of the missing clones stem from an unresolved V gene, and the remainder is unexplained. This sample comprises fewer than 100,000 clones, about 88% of them detected only once. Of the sample, less than 0.2% is held by the ten largest clones. The V and J segments used are TRBV7-2 and TRBJ2-7; TRBD2 aligns with 8 central bases. This specimen consisted of CD4+ or CD8+ T cells sorted from blood, obtained in a trial of the OX40 agonist ivuxolimab. This clonotype was sampled from an adult with an advanced solid tumor such as melanoma, head and neck, liver or kidney cancer. CDR3 loop: CASSPREGVPYEQYF. The nucleotides read TGTGCCAGCAGCCCCCGGGAGGGCGTACCCTACGAGCAGTACTTC.